This is a list of T cell receptor beta chains from one sample in a study of T cell responses to AZD1222 COVID-19 vaccine. Repertoires were generated with immunoSEQ multiplex PCR, while TCRdb's copy carries only in-frame clones and drops some. Of fewer than 130,000 clones detected, approximately 94% appear once; the ten largest clones hold approximately 2.8%. The sequencing here drew on peripheral blood, taken 28 days after the second AZD1222 dose. The receptors stem from an adult who received the AZD1222 COVID-19 vaccine. Both conserved end residues are part of each CDR3. The order of the fields is V gene, clone size, J gene, CDR3 protein. Only some rows state a clone size, as once, few, many or a class for expanded clones.

>TRBV10-3|.|TRBJ1-1
CAISERQFTEAFF
>TRBV6-4|.|TRBJ1-2
CASSDSANYGYTF
>TRBV5-6|.|TRBJ2-3
CASSLRGWGGTDTQYF
>TRBV5-4|.|TRBJ2-5
CASSLVGSQETQYF
>TRBV7-9|.|TRBJ2-1
CASSFPTSGILDEQFF
>TRBV11-2|.|TRBJ2-7
CASRISWESSEQYF
>TRBV5-5|.|TRBJ1-1
CASSFSGSGTEAFF
>TRBV15|once|TRBJ1-4
CATSRDRGANEKLFF
>TRBV16|.|TRBJ1-1
CASSQSPGQASEAFF
>TRBV30|.|TRBJ2-3
CAWSVRGDTQYF
>TRBV19|.|TRBJ1-2
CASSPTGEYGYTF
>TRBV3-1/TRBV3-2|.|TRBJ2-7
CASSQEGEQYF
>TRBV19|once|TRBJ1-1
CASRTGGLEAFF
>TRBV15|.|TRBJ1-1
CATSRDRHTEAFF
>TRBV29-1|.|TRBJ1-1
CSVTRGLDTEAFF
>TRBV28|.|TRBJ2-6
CASSLTAGANVLTF
>TRBV4-1|.|TRBJ2-3
CASSQLAGVTDTQYF
>TRBV29-1|.|TRBJ2-1
CSLRSSESNEQFF
>TRBV29-1|once|TRBJ2-1
CSVGIVGGNEQFF
>TRBV12-3/TRBV12-4|.|TRBJ1-5
CASSVQVDQPQHF
>TRBV12-3/TRBV12-4|.|TRBJ1-2
CASCRGVVSYTF
>TRBV29-1|.|TRBJ2-2
CSVGQRESTGELFF
>TRBV3-1/TRBV3-2|.|TRBJ2-5
CASSQRDQETQYF
>TRBV10-3|.|TRBJ1-3
CAISESLTGFTGNTIYF
>TRBV27|.|TRBJ2-5
CASSRLGLQTQYF
>TRBV11-3|.|TRBJ2-7
CASSLAGGLEQYF
>TRBV18|.|TRBJ1-4
CASGTGDEKLFF
>TRBV7-9|.|TRBJ1-3
CASSFLGETASGNTIYF
>TRBV19|.|TRBJ2-7
CASSSRVPKIYEQYF
>TRBV2|once|TRBJ1-1
CASSEWQGMNTEAFF
>TRBV4-2|once|TRBJ2-4
CASKTSGGATKNIQYF
>TRBV11-3|.|TRBJ2-1
CASSGGWLSEQFF
>TRBV2|.|TRBJ2-7
CASKYQFSYEQYF
>TRBV13|.|TRBJ2-7
CASSSDLTGPYEQYF
>TRBV19|.|TRBJ1-2
CASIRAPGSGYTF
>TRBV12-5|.|TRBJ2-3
CASGLQGAGDTQYF
>TRBV5-1|.|TRBJ2-2
CASSSRDRALTGELFF
>TRBV6-5|.|TRBJ1-1
CASRPVTEAFF
>TRBV7-2|.|TRBJ1-2
CASSSSRVSYGYTF
>TRBV5-5|.|TRBJ2-5
CASSVGRTGRVETQYF
>TRBV4-1|.|TRBJ2-7
CASSQTPHRGNEQYF
>TRBV11-2|.|TRBJ1-1
CASSLTVGLTEAFF
>TRBV20-1|.|TRBJ1-5
CSASDPTKPQHF
>TRBV18|.|TRBJ1-5
CASSLRPGTGGRSNQPQHF
>TRBV6-5|.|TRBJ1-2
CASRPGGFGYGYTF
>TRBV5-1|.|TRBJ2-4
CASSLFAGVENIQYF
>TRBV5-1|.|TRBJ1-1
CASSLGWNTEAFF
>TRBV19|.|TRBJ2-3
CASSIGGGYSDTQYF
>TRBV19|.|TRBJ2-1
CASKGGGAYNEQFF
>TRBV5-4|.|TRBJ2-7
CASSGGTAISYEQYF
>TRBV5-1|.|TRBJ2-2
CASSLGTEGTGELFF
>TRBV2|.|TRBJ2-7
CASSYTEKSYEQYF
>TRBV7-6|.|TRBJ2-2
CASSPGGANTGELFF
>TRBV12-3/TRBV12-4|.|TRBJ2-4
CASRGQGNIQYF
>TRBV4-1|.|TRBJ2-1
CASSQGRGVYEQFF